Sequencing of this TCR beta chain was carried out in a study of CD8 T cells in Susac syndrome (dated by TCRdb to between 2018 and 2021). Regarding the study in general: Whether CD8+ T cell activation and differentiation in Susac syndrome was antigen driven was tested using repertoire sequencing. CD8+ T cell repertoire clonality was compared between some 13 healthy donors, roughly 14 Susac syndrome patients and approximately 16 multiple sclerosis patients.

Peripheral blood CD8+ and CD4+ T cells from healthy donors, Susac syndrome patients and multiple sclerosis patients were profiled using high-throughput TCR beta sequencing. Healthy donors were age- and sex-matched controls. CD8+ TEMRA cells were enriched by FACS, while bulk CD8+ and CD4+ T cells were purified by magnetic negative isolation. Blood was collected in EDTA tubes and processed within 24 hours, with PBMCs isolated through density gradient centrifugation. PBMCs intended for TCR sequencing were frozen in liquid nitrogen and were later thawed in a 37 degrees C water bath. A purity of at least 90% was achieved for sorted or isolated CD4+, CD8+ and CD8+ TEMRA cells. Overall study outcomes, separate from this receptor: The number of individuals in the TCR sequencing and HLA analysis was acknowledged as relatively small.

RNA was extracted using the RNeasy kit, and about 0.5 to 1 microgram was reverse transcribed with random hexamers. TCR beta CDR3 regions were amplified with the immunoSEQ multiplex PCR assay covering 54 Vbeta and 13 Jbeta segments. Bias from PCR amplification was corrected by using a synthetic template baseline for primer optimization and for computational correction. On the authors' methods: Reads were annotated to V, D and J genes per IMGT and analyzed with immunoSEQ Analyzer, keeping only productive sequences. To calculate clonality, Shannon entropy was normalized by log2 of the number of productive unique sequences and then subtracted from one. For each patient and control, public and private clones were evaluated among the 100 most prevalent clones. Susac-specific clones were defined as absent from healthy and MS cohorts, about 1,100 published viral clones and other ImmuneACCESS disease sequences. Through fastp at Q25 and MiXCR, TCRdb rebuilt clones from the public reads, retaining in-frame beta chains. Under each unique CDR3 protein, matching rows form one entry showing the most common genes and DNA. What appears here as the V and J calls and clone size reflects TCRdb's work, not the paper's. The sample table lists roughly 28,000 distinct CDR3 sequences, roughly 94% of them with a count of one. The ten top clones hold 0.27% of the sample.

Sequences SGHTA (CDR1) and FQGNSA (CDR2) are obtained from the germline V gene. Cut back by 5 bases and 2 bases, the V and J ends lie 16 bases apart. The CDR3 goes from the cysteine to the phenylalanine over 15 residues. CDR3 DNA is the only sequence kept; it has 45 bases, read in frame from the first base. This clonotype was recorded only once. What this receptor recognizes is not known. No quality values exist for individual bases; no much larger clone is one base distant. One read alone is a weak basis. This receptor chain uses TRBV7-2 and TRBJ2-7; TRBD2 is a weak D gene call, 6 bases matching. The sequence derives from a human donor in good health. Sequences were obtained from CD8+ T cells from PBMCs. The CDR3 region reads CASSPTPGGTYEQYF. The DNA sequence is as follows: TGTGCCAGCAGCCCGACCCCCGGGGGAACCTACGAGCAGTACTTC.